The sequence of this T cell receptor beta chain was determined in a study of monozygotic twins with inflammatory bowel disease. Study-wide points: Clonotypes shared with others were fewer in IBD patients than in healthy twins, especially with disease activity.

The germline V gene encodes CDR1 SGHRS and CDR2 YFSETQ. This CDR3 is 12 amino acids long. The input for each TCR library was approximately 3,800 ng of total RNA. The UMIs contained a 6-nucleotide sample barcode. They were added by template switching during cDNA synthesis. Each CDR3 protein gets one entry in TCRdb, which reprocessed the 5' RACE reads and gives no DNA. The repertoire shows a few hundred thousand distinct CDR3 sequences; the top ten hold 2.5% to 3%. A remark on this clonotype: Its antigen is undetermined.

The sequence came from a human donor with ulcerative colitis or Crohn's disease, or a healthy co-twin of an affected twin (not recorded which). V and J are TRBV5-1 and TRBJ2-3; TCRdb proposes TRBD1, but this gene call is untestable without DNA. Input material: blood. CDR3 residues: CASSPGDSRGYF.